This TCR beta chain came from a study of molecular identifiers for immune sequencing clone quantification. Concerning this clonotype itself: Compared with germline, one end of the junction differs, possibly owing to a read error.

The bulk TCR libraries were made with methods described before and with listed TCR primers. TCRdb recomputed calls from the PCR reads with MiXCR, one row per CDR3 protein. The sample shows roughly 100,000 distinct CDR3 sequences, 30% to 45% of them seen only once. CDR1 and CDR2 (germline): MDHEN, SYDVKM. This CDR3 is built from 13 residues. Sequenced input: naive CD8+ T cells from blood, with Jurkat cell RNA spiked in. Subset reported: FACS-sorted CD8+CD4-CCR7+CD45RA+ naive T cells. The chain employs TRBV28 and TRBJ2-3, with unresolved D. The TCR comes from a human donor in good health. Some libraries in this study had Jurkat cell RNA spiked in. CDR3 sequence: CASSSSLQDTQFF. The DNA for the CDR3 is TGTGCCAGCAGTTCATCGCTCCAAGATACGCAGTTTTTT. The whole variable domain, filled in from reference TRBV28 and TRBJ2-3, reads DVKVTQSSRYLVKRTGEKVFLECVQDMDHENMFWYRQDPGLGLRLIYFSYDVKMKEKGDIPEGYSVSREKKERFSLILESASTNQTSMYLCASSSSLQDTQFFGPGTRLTVL.